A single sample is the source of the 17 T cell receptor beta chains below, sequenced in a study of T cells in women clearing cervical HPV infection. Only in-frame clones appear in the TCRdb table, and some are missing; sequencing was by immunoSEQ multiplex PCR. This listing includes tens of thousands of clones. Material for sequencing was blood buffy coat. Receptor source: a woman between 18 and 70 years old with a cervical HPV16 infection that either progressed to CIN3+ or cleared (not recorded which).

About this clone: The read finishes 3 residues shy of the CDR3 end, and the germline J gene is used to complete it. The V call is TRBV5-1, the J call TRBJ1-6; D gene ambiguous. Trimming pared 8 bases from V and 6 bases from J, leaving 21 bases between. Per the germline V gene, CDR1 is SGHRS and CDR2 is YFSETQ. The CDR3 runs 16 residues. CDR3 DNA, as far as it was read: TGCGCCAGGAACTCGGCATACGGGTCGATTAATTCACCC. Translation gives CARNSAYGSINSP. The full CDR3 protein is CARNSAYGSINSPLHF.

In the case of this clone: The read is 3 residues too short to cover the CDR3 end, so that end is filled in from the germline J gene. The rearrangement uses TRBV10-3 and TRBJ2-7; D is ambiguous. The CDR3 runs 13 residues. From germline, CDR1 is ENHRY and CDR2 SYGVKD. V lost 4 bases, J lost 0 bases, and 7 bases lay in between. This chain's CDR3 is CAISGGSSYEQYF. CDR3 DNA, as far as it was read: TGTGCCATCAGTGGTGGCAGCTCCTACGAG.

Points on this clone: The read halts 3 residues ahead of the CDR3 end, with the missing end drawn from the germline J gene. The chain uses TRBV5-1 and TRBJ2-1, with a weak D call TRBD1 (6 bases). Looked up from germline, CDR1 is SGHRS and CDR2 is YFSETQ. Between the trimmed V and J ends, which lost 5 bases and 7 bases, there was a span of 19 bases. This CDR3 is 15 amino acids long. CDR3 protein: CASSSDGQKGNEQFF. Partial CDR3 DNA: TGCGCCAGCAGTTCAGACGGACAGAAGGGAAATGAG.

A remark on this clone: The read ends 3 residues before the CDR3 terminus; that terminus is restored from the germline J gene. V gene TRBV19 combines with J gene TRBJ2-5; tentatively, D is TRBD2 (6 bases). Per germline, CDR1 LNHDA and CDR2 SQIVND (reference sequence). V lost 4 bases, J lost 4 bases, and 16 bases lay in between. This CDR3 has 15 amino acids. The CDR3 spells CASSTAGPVGETQYF. Partial CDR3 DNA: TGTGCCAGTAGTACCGCGGGGCCGGTAGGAGAGACC.

The CDR3 spells CASGKTAPPYEQYF. Incomplete CDR3 DNA: TGTGCCAGCGGTAAGACAGCTCCCCCCTACGAG. The chain is built from TRBV2 and TRBJ2-7; TRBD1 might be the D (5 bases). The read ends 3 residues shy of where the CDR3 ends; the end is completed using the germline J gene. This CDR3 is 14 amino acids long. V dropped 8 bases and J dropped 2 bases, with 16 bases sitting between them. Germline V CDR1 and CDR2: SNHLY, FYNNEI.

Of note for this clone: The read ends 3 residues before the CDR3 terminus; that terminus is restored from the germline J gene. The rearrangement joins TRBV11-2 to TRBJ2-1, with 10 bases lining up with TRBD2. Trimming cost V 4 bases and J 0 bases; bases outside gene matches: 0. Germline V gene sequence: CDR1 SGHAT, CDR2 FQNNGV. The CDR3 sequence is 15 residues long. CDR3 sequence: CASSSSGSSYNEQFF. The part of the CDR3 DNA that was read is TGTGCCAGCAGCTCTAGCGGGAGCTCCTACAATGAG. The whole variable domain, filled in from reference TRBV11-2 and TRBJ2-1, reads EAGVAQSPRYKIIEKRQSVAFWCNPISGHATLYWYQQILGQGPKLLIQFQNNGVVDDSQLPKDRFSAERLKGVDSTLKIQPAKLEDSAVYLCASSSSGSSYNEQFFGPGTRLTVL.

Remarks on this clone: The read stops 3 residues short of the end of the CDR3; the missing end is completed from the germline J gene. J is TRBJ2-3 and V is TRBV2, with 15 bases that match TRBD2. This CDR3 has 15 residues. The germline gives CDR1 SNHLY, CDR2 FYNNEI. Unmatched junction bases numbered 4, after V lost 7 bases and J lost 5 bases. The CDR3 reads CASTGTSGGLDTQYF. The sequenced CDR3 bases are TGTGCCAGCACCGGGACTAGCGGGGGGTTAGATACG.

As for this clone: The read ends 3 residues before the CDR3 terminus; that terminus is restored from the germline J gene. The rearrangement joins TRBV20-1 to TRBJ2-7; a possible D gene is TRBD1 (5 bases). With 0 bases removed from V and 3 bases from J, the gap between germline ends came to 6 bases. The CDR3 runs 12 residues. Germline V gene data show CDR1 as DFQATT and CDR2 as SNEGSKA (reference sequence). CDR3 region: CSARDDSYEQYF. CDR3 DNA, as far as it was read: TGCAGTGCTAGAGATGACAGCTACGAG.

On this clone itself: The CDR3 end lies 3 residues beyond the end of the read and is filled in from the germline J gene. The chain has TRBV18 and TRBJ2-2, with no clear D. This CDR3 is built from 15 residues. Germline CDR1 KGHSH, CDR2 LQKENI. Trimming removed 2 bases at V and 2 bases at J, with 9 bases between. The CDR3 here is CASSPTEINTGELFF. The CDR3 DNA, read in part, is TGTGCCAGCTCACCAACAGAGATCAACACCGGGGAG.

A remark on this clone: Coverage ceases 3 residues before the CDR3 finishes, and the germline J gene fills in the end. The chain recombines TRBV20-1 with TRBJ1-6, with D tentatively TRBD1 (5 bases). From germline, CDR1 is DFQATT and CDR2 SNEGSKA (reference sequence). CDR3 size: 15 residues. V was clipped by 6 bases and J by 6 bases, with 18 bases between them. Here the CDR3 reads CSARAVAGPNSPLHF. CDR3 DNA (partial): TGCAGTGCCAGGGCCGTGGCAGGGCCTAATTCACCC.

The CDR3 DNA, read in part, is TGCGCCAGCAGCTTGGCCGAATGGGGCATGAACACTGAA. Protein: CASSLAEWGMNTE. The whole CDR3 region reads CASSLAEWGMNTEAFF. The rearrangement joins TRBV5-1 to TRBJ1-1, with D possibly being TRBD1 (5 bases). Read data end 3 residues before the CDR3 end; the end is taken from the germline J gene. The CDR3 runs to 16 residues. V was cut by 0 bases and J by 0 bases, with 12 bases left in between. Looked up from germline, CDR1 is SGHRS and CDR2 is YFSETQ. Full variable domain (missing parts from reference TRBV5-1 and TRBJ1-1): KAGVTQTPRYLIKTRGQQVTLSCSPISGHRSVSWYQQTPGQGLQFLFEYFSETQRNKGNFPGRFSGRQFSNSRSEMNVSTLELGDSALYLCASSLAEWGMNTEAFFGQGTRLTVV.

In the case of this clone: The read is 3 residues too short to cover the CDR3 end, so that end is filled in from the germline J gene. This chain connects TRBV19 to TRBJ2-2, with D possibly matching TRBD1 (6 bases). The CDR3 covers 15 residues. V lost 5 bases and J 1 base, leaving 11 bases between the germline ends. Germline-derived CDR1 and CDR2 are LNHDA and SQIVND (reference sequence). This CDR3 is CASSFQGRNTGELFF. The covered CDR3 bases are TGTGCCAGTAGTTTCCAGGGGAGGAACACCGGGGAG.

Comment on this clone: The read terminates 3 residues before the CDR3 end, so the remaining end is supplied by the germline J gene. This sequence joins TRBV9 and TRBJ1-1; D unresolved. The V gene lost 0 bases and the J gene lost 7 bases, with 10 bases spanning the gap. The CDR3 extends over 13 amino acids. Germline loops: CDR1 SGDLS, CDR2 YYNGEE. The covered CDR3 bases are TGTGCCAGCAGCGTAGCGGGGTTCGGTGAA. Translating it yields CASSVAGFGE. The whole CDR3 is CASSVAGFGEAFF.

As for this clone: Read sequence stops 3 residues before the CDR3 end, and the germline J gene provides the missing end. Within the sample, other DNA sequences also encode this same CDR3. The V call is TRBV5-1, the J call TRBJ1-2; TRBD1 aligns across 10 bases. CDR3 length equals 14 residues. Germline lookup yields CDR1 SGHRS and CDR2 YFSETQ. CDR3 DNA, as far as it was read: TGCGCCAGCAGCTCAACCGGGACAGGGGACGGC. Its protein is CASSSTGTGDG. In full, the CDR3 reads CASSSTGTGDGYTF.

Concerning this clone itself: The read is 3 residues too short to cover the CDR3 end, so that end is filled in from the germline J gene. The chain links TRBV4-1 to TRBJ2-3, with 10 bases aligning to TRBD2. The CDR3 is 16 amino acids. V trimming: 4 bases; J trimming: 5 bases; junction bases outside the gene matches: 9. Germline V gives CDR1 MGHRA, CDR2 YSYEKL. Here the CDR3 reads CASSRTSGGAEDTQYF. CDR3 bases read: TGCGCCAGCAGCCGAACCAGCGGGGGGGCCGAAGATACG.

In regard to this clone: The read terminates 3 residues before the CDR3 end, so the remaining end is supplied by the germline J gene. The rearrangement uses TRBV4-2 and TRBJ2-5; 10 nucleotides line up with TRBD2. The ends lost 1 base at V and 2 bases at J; junction bases unmatched: 4. CDR3 length: 16 residues. Germline V CDR1 and CDR2: LGHNA, YNFKEQ. The CDR3 is CASSQGTSGPQETQYF. The part of the CDR3 DNA that was read is TGTGCCAGCAGCCAAGGGACTAGCGGCCCTCAAGAGACC.

Concerning this clone itself: The read gets to within 3 residues of the CDR3 end, and the germline J gene fills in the rest. This rearrangement joins TRBV20-1 to TRBJ1-1, with 8 bases aligning to TRBD1. V was clipped by 6 bases and J by 1 base; unmatched bases: 4. The CDR3 is 13 amino acids. Germline loops: CDR1 DFQATT, CDR2 SNEGSKA (reference sequence). CDR3: CSAQGAWNTEAFF. CDR3 DNA, as far as it was read: TGCAGTGCGCAGGGGGCGTGGAACACTGAA.